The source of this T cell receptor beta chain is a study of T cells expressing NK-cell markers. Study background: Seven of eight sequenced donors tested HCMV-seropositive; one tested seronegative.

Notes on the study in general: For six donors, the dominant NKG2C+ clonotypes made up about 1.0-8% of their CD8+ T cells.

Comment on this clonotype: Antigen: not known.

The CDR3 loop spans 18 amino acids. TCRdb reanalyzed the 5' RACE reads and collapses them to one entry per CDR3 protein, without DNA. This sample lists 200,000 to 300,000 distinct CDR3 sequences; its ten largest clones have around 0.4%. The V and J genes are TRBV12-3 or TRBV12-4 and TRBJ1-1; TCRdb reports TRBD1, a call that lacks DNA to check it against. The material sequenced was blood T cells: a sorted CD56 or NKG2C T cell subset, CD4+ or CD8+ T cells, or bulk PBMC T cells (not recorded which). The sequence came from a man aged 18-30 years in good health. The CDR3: CASSSSWGQGAKGTEAFF.